The clone carrying this T cell receptor (beta chain) was recorded at least ten times. This sample was included in a study of blood T cell repertoires in COVID-19. Sequencing used immunoSEQ multiplex PCR; TCRdb keeps in-frame clones, though not all of them. The profile shows 140,000 to 150,000 clones, approximately 86% of them singletons. This TCR derives from a woman in her thirties or forties who had been exposed to COVID-19. The sequenced material came from PBMCs or T cells enriched from blood (not recorded which).

CDR3 sequence: CASSLGGRNYEQYF. CDR3 sequence (DNA): TGTGCCAGCAGCTTAGGGGGGCGAAACTACGAGCAGTACTTC. V usage is TRBV11-3 and J usage is TRBJ2-7, with D perhaps matching TRBD1 (6 bases). From germline, CDR1 is SGHNT and CDR2 YENEEA. Trimming cost V 1 base and J 3 bases, with 10 bases left between them. The CDR3 is made up of 14 amino acids.